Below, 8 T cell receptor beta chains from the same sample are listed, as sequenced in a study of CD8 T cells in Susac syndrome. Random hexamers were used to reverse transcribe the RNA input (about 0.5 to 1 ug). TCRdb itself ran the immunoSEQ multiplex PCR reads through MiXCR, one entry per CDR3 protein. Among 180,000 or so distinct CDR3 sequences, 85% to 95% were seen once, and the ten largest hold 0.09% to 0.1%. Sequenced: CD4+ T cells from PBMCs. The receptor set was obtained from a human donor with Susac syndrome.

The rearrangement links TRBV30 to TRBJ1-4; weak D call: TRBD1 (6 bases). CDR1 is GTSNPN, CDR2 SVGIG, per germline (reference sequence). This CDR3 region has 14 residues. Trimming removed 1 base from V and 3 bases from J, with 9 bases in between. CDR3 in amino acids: CAWSAGVSNEKLFF. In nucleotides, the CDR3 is TGTGCCTGGAGTGCAGGGGTTTCTAATGAAAAACTGTTTTTT.

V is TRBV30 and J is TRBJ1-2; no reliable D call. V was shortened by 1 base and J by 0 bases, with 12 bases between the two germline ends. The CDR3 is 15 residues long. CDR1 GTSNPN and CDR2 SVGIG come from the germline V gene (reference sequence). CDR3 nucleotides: TGTGCCTGGAGTGAGATCAGGAAGACTAACTATGGCTACACCTTC. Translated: CAWSEIRKTNYGYTF.

This CDR3 is CASSQGTSGRRRYNEQFF. CDR3 DNA sequence: TGTGCCAGCAGCCAAGGGACTAGCGGGAGGAGAAGATACAATGAGCAGTTCTTC. The chain recombines TRBV3-1 with TRBJ2-1; TRBD2 matches 14 bases. This CDR3 contains 18 residues. J lost 4 bases, V lost 1 base, and 6 bases had no gene match. Germline CDR1 LGHDT, CDR2 YNNKEL (reference sequence).

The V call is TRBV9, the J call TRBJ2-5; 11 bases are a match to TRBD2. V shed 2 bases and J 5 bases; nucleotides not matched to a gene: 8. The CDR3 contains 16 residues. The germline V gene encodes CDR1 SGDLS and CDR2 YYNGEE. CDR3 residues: CASSVLAGGPGETQYF. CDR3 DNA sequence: TGTGCCAGCAGCGTTTTAGCGGGAGGGCCCGGGGAGACCCAGTACTTC.

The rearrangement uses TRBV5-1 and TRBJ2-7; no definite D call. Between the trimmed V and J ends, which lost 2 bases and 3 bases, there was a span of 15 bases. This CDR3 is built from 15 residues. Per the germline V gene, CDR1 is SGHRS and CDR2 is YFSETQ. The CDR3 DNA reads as TGCGCCAGCAGCTTCCTGGACCGTACATTCTACGAGCAGTACTTC. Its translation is CASSFLDRTFYEQYF.

Here the CDR3 DNA reads TGTGCCAGCAGCATACAACAGGGTGGGGGCGAGACCCAGTACTTC. Its protein product is CASSIQQGGGETQYF. The chain carries TRBV7-2 and TRBJ2-5; the D gene is possibly TRBD1 (6 bases). The V gene lost 5 bases and the J gene lost 5 bases, with 18 bases spanning the gap. The CDR3 is 15 residues long. The V gene's germline CDR1 is SGHTA and CDR2 FQGNSA.

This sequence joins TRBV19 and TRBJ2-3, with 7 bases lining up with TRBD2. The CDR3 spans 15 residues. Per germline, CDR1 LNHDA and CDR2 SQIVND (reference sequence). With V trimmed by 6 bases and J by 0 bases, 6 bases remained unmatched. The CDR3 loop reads CASRASGRSTDTQYF. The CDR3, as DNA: TGTGCCAGTAGGGCTAGCGGACGGAGCACAGATACGCAGTATTTT. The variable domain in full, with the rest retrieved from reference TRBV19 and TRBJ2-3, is DGGITQSPKYLFRKEGQNVTLSCEQNLNHDAMYWYRQDPGQGLRLIYYSQIVNDFQKGDIAEGYSVSREKKESFPLTVTSAQKNPTAFYLCASRASGRSTDTQYFGPGTRLTVL.

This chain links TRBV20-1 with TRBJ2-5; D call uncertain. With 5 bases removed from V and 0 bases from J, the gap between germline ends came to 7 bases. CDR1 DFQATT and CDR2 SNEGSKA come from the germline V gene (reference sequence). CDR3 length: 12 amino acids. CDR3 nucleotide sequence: TGCAGTGCTTGCCCCCACCAAGAGACCCAGTACTTC. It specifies CSACPHQETQYF.